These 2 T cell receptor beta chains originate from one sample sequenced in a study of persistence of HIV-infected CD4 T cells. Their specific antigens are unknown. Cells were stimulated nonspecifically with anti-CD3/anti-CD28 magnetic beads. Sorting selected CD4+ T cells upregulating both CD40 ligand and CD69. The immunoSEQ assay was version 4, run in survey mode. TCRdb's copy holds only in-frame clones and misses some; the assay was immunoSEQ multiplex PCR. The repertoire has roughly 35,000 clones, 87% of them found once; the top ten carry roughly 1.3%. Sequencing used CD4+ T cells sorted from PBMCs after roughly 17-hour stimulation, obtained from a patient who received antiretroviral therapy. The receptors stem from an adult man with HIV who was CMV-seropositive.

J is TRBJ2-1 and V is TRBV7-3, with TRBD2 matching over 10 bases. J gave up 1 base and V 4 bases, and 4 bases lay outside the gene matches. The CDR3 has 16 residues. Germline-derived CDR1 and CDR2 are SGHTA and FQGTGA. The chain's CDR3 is CASSWGLARSYNEQFF. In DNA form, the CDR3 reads TGTGCCAGCAGCTGGGGACTAGCGAGGTCCTACAATGAGCAGTTCTTC.

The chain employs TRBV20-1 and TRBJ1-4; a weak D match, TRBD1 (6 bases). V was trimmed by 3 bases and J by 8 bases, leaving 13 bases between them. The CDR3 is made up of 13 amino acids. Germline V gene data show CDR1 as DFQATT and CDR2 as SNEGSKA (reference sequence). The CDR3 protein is CSASTGRLEKLFF. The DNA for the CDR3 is TGCAGTGCTAGTACAGGGCGATTGGAAAAACTGTTTTTT.